This TCR beta chain was profiled in a study of T cells after yellow fever vaccination. TCRdb processed the 5' RACE reads anew with MiXCR; each CDR3 protein has one entry. The sample carries hundreds of thousands of distinct CDR3 sequences, approximately 8% recorded once. Study results and limitations: In FACS-sorted repertoires, abundant clonotypes from the bulk population could appear as contaminants. Subsequent to the booster, the majority of primary-vaccination clones reappeared (96% CD4, 88% CD8). Peaking on day 5 versus 15, the secondary response was faster but weaker.

At least ten counts were recorded for this clonotype. Its specificity is not known. The CDR3 has 16 amino acids. V gave up 6 bases and J gave up 5 bases; unmatched junction bases: 15. CDR1 and CDR2 (germline): MDHEN, SYDVKM. The clonotype was recovered from a man between 18 and 35 years old who received the YFV17D yellow fever vaccine. This material consisted of PBMCs, taken 45 days after the first yellow fever vaccination. The V gene is TRBV28, the J gene TRBJ1-1; 7 bases fit TRBD1. CDR3 in amino acids: CASRIILAGGLTEAFF. The CDR3 DNA is TGTGCCAGCAGAATAATCCTCGCAGGGGGGTTAACTGAAGCTTTCTTT. Looking up the rest from reference TRBV28 and TRBJ1-1 gives the full variable domain: DVKVTQSSRYLVKRTGEKVFLECVQDMDHENMFWYRQDPGLGLRLIYFSYDVKMKEKGDIPEGYSVSREKKERFSLILESASTNQTSMYLCASRIILAGGLTEAFFGQGTRLTVV.